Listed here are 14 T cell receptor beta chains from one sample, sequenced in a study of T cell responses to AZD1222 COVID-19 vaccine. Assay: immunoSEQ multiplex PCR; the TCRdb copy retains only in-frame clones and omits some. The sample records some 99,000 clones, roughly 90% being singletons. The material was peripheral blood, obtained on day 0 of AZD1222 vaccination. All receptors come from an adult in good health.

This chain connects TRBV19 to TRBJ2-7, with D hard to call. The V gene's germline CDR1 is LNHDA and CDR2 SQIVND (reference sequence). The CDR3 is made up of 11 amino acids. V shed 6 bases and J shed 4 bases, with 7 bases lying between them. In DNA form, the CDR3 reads TGTGCCAGTAGCGACCGATACGAGCAGTACTTC. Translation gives CASSDRYEQYF.

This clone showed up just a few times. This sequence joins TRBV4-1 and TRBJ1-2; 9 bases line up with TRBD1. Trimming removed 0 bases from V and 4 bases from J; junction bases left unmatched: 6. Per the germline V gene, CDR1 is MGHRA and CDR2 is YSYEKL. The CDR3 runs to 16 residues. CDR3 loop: CASSQDQDRGIYGYTF. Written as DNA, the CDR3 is TGCGCCAGCAGCCAAGACCAAGACAGGGGGATCTATGGCTACACCTTC.

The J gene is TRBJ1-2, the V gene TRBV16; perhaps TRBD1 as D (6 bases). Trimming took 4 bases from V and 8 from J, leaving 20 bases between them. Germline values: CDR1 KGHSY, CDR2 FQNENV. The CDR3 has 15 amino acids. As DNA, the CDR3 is TGTGCCAGCAGCCGGGCTTCGGCAGGGGCTCGCGGCTACACCTTC. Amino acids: CASSRASAGARGYTF. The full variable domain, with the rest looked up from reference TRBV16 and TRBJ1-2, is GEEVAQTPKHLVRGEGQKAKLYCAPIKGHSYVFWYQQVLKNEFKFLISFQNENVFDETGMPKERFSAKCLPNSPCSLEIQATKLEDSAVYFCASSRASAGARGYTFGSGTRLTVV.

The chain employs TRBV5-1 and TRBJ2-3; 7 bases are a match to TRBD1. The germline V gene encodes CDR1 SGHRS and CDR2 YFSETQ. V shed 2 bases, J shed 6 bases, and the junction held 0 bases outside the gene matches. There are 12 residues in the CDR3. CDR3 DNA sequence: TGCGCCAGCAGCTTACAGGGGGATACGCAGTATTTT. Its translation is CASSLQGDTQYF.

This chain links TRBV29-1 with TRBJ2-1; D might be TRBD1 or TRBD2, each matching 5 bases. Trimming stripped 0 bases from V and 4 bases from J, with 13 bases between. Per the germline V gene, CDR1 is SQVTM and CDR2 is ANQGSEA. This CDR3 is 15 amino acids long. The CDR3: CSVEDLGTLYNEQFF. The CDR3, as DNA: TGCAGCGTTGAAGATTTGGGGACCCTATACAATGAGCAGTTCTTC.

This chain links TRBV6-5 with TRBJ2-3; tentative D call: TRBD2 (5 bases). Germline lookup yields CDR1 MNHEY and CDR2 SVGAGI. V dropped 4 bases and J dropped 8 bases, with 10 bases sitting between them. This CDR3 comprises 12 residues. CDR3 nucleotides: TGTGCCAGCAGTTTCCCGGGGAGTACGCAGTATTTT. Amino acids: CASSFPGSTQYF.

CDR3 amino acids: CARPNPSRRRYNYGYTF. The CDR3 bases are TGTGCCAGACCCAATCCCTCCAGGAGAAGATATAACTATGGCTACACCTTC. The chain carries TRBV5-3 and TRBJ1-2, with no clear D. TRBV5-3 is marked as an open reading frame, function uncertain. V lost 7 bases and J 1 base, leaving 23 bases between the germline ends. The CDR3 length is 17 residues.

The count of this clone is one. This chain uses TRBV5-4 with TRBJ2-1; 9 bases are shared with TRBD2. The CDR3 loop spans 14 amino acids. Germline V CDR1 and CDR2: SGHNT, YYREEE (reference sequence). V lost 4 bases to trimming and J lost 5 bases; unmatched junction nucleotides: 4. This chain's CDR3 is CASSTKRGDNEQFF. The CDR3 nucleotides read TGTGCCAGCAGCACAAAGCGGGGGGACAATGAGCAGTTCTTC.

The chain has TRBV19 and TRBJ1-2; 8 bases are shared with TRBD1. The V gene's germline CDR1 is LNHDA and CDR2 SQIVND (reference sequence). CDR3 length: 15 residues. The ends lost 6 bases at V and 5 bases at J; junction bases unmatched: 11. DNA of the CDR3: TGTGCCAGTAGCCAATCTGGACAGGGCGAATATGGCTACACCTTC. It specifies CASSQSGQGEYGYTF.

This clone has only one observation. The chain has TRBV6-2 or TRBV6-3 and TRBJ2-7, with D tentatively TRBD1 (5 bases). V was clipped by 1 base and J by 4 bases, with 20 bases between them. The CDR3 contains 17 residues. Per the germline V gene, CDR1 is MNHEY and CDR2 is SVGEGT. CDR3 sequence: CASSYLVQANLGYEQYF. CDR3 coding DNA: TGTGCCAGCAGTTACTTGGTACAGGCTAACCTCGGGTACGAGCAGTACTTC.

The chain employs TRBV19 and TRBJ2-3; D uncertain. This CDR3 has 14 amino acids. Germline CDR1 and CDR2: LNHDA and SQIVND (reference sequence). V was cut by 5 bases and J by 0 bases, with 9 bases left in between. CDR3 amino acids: CASSVIPSTDTQYF. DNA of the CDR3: TGTGCCAGTAGTGTTATCCCTAGCACAGATACGCAGTATTTT. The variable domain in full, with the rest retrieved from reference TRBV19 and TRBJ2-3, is DGGITQSPKYLFRKEGQNVTLSCEQNLNHDAMYWYRQDPGQGLRLIYYSQIVNDFQKGDIAEGYSVSREKKESFPLTVTSAQKNPTAFYLCASSVIPSTDTQYFGPGTRLTVL.

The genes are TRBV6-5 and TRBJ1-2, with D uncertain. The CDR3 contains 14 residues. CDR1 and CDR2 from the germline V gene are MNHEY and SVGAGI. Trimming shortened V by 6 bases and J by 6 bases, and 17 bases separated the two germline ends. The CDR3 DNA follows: TGTGCCAGCAGCCCGCCGAGGGTGCCGCATGGCTACACCTTC. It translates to CASSPPRVPHGYTF.

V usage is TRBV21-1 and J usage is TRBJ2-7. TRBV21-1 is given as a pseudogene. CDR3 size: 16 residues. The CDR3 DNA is TGTGCCAGCAGCAAACGACGGACCTTAAACTCCTACGAGCAGTACTTC. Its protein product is CASSKRRTLNSYEQYF.

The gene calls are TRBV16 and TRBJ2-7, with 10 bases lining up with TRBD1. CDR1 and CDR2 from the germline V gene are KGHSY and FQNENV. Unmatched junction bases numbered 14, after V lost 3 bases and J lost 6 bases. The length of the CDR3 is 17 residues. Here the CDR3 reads CASSHMTGGKGSSEQYF. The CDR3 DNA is TGTGCCAGCAGCCACATGACAGGGGGCAAGGGTAGCAGCGAGCAGTACTTC.